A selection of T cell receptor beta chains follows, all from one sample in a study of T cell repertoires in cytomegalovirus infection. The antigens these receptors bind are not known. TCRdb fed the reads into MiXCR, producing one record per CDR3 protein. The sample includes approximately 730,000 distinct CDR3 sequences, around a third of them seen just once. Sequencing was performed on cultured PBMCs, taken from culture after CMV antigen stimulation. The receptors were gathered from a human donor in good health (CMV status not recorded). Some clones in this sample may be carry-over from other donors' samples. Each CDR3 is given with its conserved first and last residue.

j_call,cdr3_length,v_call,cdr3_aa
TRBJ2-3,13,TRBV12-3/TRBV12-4,CASSSTGEDTQYF
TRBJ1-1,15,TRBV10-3,CAISEGQVMNTEAFF
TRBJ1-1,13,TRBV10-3,CAISDLGNTEAFF
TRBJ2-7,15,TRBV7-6,CASSLVRDNSYEQYF
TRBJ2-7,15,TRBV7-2,CASSYSGGASYEQYF
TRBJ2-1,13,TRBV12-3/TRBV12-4,CASRETGLSEQFF
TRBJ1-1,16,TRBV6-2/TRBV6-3,CASSYGPAGWGTEAFF
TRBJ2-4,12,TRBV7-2,CASSLEVGARYF
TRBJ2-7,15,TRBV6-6,CASSSTGLSSYEQYF
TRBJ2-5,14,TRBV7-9,CASSPNAPQETQYF
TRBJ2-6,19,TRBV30,CAWSIFRTAIFSGANVLTF
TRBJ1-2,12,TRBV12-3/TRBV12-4,CASSKANYGYTF
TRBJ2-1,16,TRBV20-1,CSARDLTGVSLNEQFF
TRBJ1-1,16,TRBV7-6,CASSFWTGRGNTEAFF
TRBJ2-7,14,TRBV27,CASSLGQGADEQYF
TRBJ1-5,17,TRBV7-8,CASSLARDRGIHQPQHF
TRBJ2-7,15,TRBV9,CASSVDGGASYEQYF
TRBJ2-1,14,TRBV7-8,CASSVLAGYNEQFF
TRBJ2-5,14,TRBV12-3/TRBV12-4,CASTTTGAQETQYF
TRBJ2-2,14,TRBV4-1,CASSQGVTIGELFF
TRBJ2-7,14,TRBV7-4,CASMGYPIEYEQYF
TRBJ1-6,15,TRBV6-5,CASSYSTGLGSPLHF
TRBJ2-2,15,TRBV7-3,CASSPQQGVGGELFF
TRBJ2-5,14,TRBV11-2,CASSLGTPLKTQYF
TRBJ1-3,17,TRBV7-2,CASSLVGVGGSGNTIYF
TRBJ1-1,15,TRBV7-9,CASSYKGFGNTEAFF
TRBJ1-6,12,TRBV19,CASSIENSPLHF
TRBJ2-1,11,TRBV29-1,CSVVPTQEQFF
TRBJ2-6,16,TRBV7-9,CASSYSGASGANVLTF
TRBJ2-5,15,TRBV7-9,CASSLRDSGSETQYF
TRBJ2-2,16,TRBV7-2,CASSLAGGANTGELFF
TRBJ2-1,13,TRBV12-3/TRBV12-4,CASTPTGDNEQFF
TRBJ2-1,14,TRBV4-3,CASSQDWSSGEQFF
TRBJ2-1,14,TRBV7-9,CASSLSALAVEQFF
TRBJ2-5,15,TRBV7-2,CASSLVRRRGETQYF
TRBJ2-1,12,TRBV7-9,CASSGGRHEQFF
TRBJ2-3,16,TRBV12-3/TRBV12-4,CASSPGQGMFTDTQYF
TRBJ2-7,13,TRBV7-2,CASSLVVAREQYF
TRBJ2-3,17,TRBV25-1,CASSDPARGVSSDTQYF
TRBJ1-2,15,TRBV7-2,CASSLVRGTNYGYTF
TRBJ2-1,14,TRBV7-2,CASSRSVGYNEQFF
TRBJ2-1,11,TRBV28,CASSLVGARFF
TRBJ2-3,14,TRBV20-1,CSARPGVSTDTQYF
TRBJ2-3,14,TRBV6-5,CASNPGLFTDTQYF
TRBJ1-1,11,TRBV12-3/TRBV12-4,CASGRSGSAFF
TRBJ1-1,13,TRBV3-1,CASSLRWDTEAFF
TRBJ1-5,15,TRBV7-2,CASSPRTGVGQPQHF